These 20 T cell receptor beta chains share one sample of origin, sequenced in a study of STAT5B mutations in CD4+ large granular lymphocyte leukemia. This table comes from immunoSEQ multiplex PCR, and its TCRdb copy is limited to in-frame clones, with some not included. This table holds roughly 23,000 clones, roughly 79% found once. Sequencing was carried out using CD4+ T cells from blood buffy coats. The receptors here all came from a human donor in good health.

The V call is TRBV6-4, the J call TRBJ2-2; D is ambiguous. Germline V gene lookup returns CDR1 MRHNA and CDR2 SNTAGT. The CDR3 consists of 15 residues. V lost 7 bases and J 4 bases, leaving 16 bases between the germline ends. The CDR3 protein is CASKLGTTITGELFF. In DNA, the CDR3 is TGTGCCAGCAAACTCGGTACCACGATCACCGGGGAGCTGTTTTTT.

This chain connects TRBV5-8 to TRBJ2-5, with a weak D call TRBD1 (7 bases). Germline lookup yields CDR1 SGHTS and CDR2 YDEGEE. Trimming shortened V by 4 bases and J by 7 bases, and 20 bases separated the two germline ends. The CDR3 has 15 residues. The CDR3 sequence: CASSTGDSGFVTQYF. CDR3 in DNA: TGTGCCAGCAGCACGGGGGACAGCGGTTTTGTGACCCAGTACTTC.

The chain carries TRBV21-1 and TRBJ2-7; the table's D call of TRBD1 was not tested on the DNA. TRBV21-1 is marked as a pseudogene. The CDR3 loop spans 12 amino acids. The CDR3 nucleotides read TGTGCCAGCAGCAGCGACAGTTACGAGCAGTACTTC. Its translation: CASSSDSYEQYF.

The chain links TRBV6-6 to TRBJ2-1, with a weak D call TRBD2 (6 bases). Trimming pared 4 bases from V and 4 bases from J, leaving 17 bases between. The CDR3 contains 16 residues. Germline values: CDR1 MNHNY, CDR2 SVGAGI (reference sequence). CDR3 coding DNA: TGTGCCAGCAGTTCCAAAATAGCGGAGAGGTACAATGAGCAGTTCTTC. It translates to CASSSKIAERYNEQFF.

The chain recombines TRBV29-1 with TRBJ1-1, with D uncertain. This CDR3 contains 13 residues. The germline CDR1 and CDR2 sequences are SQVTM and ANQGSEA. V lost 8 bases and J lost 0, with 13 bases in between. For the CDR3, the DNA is TGCAGCTTAAGACGTTCGGTGAACACTGAAGCTTTCTTT. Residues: CSLRRSVNTEAFF.

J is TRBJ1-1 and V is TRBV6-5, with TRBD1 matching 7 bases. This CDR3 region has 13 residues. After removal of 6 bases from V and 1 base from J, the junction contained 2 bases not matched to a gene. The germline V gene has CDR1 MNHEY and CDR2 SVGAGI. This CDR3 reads CASRGTENTEAFF. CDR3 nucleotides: TGTGCCAGCAGGGGGACAGAGAACACTGAAGCTTTCTTT.

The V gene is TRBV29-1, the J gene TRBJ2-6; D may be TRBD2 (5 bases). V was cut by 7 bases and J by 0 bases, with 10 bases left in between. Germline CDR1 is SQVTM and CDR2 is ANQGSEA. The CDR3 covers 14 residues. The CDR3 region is CSAEGISGANVLTF. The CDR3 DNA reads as TGCAGCGCCGAGGGCATCTCTGGGGCCAACGTCCTGACTTTC.

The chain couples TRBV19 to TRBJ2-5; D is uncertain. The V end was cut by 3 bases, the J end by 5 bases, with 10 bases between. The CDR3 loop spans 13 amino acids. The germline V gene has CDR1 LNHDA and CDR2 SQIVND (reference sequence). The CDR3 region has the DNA TGTGCCAGTAGTATCAATGGGTTTGAGACCCAGTACTTC. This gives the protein CASSINGFETQYF.

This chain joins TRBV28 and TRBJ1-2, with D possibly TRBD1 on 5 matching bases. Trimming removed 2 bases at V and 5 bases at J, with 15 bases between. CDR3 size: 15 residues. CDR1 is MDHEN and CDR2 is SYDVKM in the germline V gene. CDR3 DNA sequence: TGTGCCAGCAGTTTAAGCCCCGGGACGGCATATGGCTACACCTTC. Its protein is CASSLSPGTAYGYTF.

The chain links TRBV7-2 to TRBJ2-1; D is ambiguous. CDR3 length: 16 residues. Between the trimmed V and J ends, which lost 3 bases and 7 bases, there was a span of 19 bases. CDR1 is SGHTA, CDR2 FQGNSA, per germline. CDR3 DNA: TGTGCCAGCAGCTTTCTTATATGGACGGAAGGGAATGAGCAGTTCTTC. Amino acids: CASSFLIWTEGNEQFF.

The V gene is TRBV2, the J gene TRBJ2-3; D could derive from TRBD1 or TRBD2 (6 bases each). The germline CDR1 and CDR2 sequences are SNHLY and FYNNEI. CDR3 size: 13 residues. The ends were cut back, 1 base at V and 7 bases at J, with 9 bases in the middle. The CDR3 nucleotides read TGTGCCAGCAGTGAAGGGAGGGGGAATACGCAGTATTTT. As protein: CASSEGRGNTQYF.

CDR3 DNA: TGTGCCAGCTCCCGCACTAGCGGGAGTTTCAATGAGCAGTTCTTC. This encodes CASSRTSGSFNEQFF. The V gene is TRBV18, the J gene TRBJ2-1; 11 bases align to TRBD2. This CDR3 has 15 residues. Trimming cost V 6 bases and J 6 bases; bases outside gene matches: 7. Germline CDR1 is KGHSH and CDR2 is LQKENI.

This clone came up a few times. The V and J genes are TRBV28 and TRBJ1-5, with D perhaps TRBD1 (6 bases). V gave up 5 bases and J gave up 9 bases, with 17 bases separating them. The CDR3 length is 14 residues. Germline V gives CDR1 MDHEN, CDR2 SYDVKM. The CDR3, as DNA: TGTGCCAGCAGTCCGACAGGCCTGGGGCGGCCCCAGCATTTT. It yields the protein CASSPTGLGRPQHF. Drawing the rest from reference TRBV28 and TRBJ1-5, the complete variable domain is DVKVTQSSRYLVKRTGEKVFLECVQDMDHENMFWYRQDPGLGLRLIYFSYDVKMKEKGDIPEGYSVSREKKERFSLILESASTNQTSMYLCASSPTGLGRPQHFGDGTRLSIL.

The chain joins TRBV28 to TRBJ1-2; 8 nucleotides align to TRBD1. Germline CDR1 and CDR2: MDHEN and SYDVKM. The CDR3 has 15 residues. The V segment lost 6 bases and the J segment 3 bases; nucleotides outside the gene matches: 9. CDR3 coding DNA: TGTGCCAGCAGGGGGACCGGGACAGGAGACTATGGCTACACCTTC. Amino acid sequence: CASRGTGTGDYGYTF.

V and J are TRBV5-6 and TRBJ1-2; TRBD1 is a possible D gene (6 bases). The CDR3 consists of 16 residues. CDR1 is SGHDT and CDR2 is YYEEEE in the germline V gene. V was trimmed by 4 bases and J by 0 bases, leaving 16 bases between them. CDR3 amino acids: CASSGNTDRANYGYTF. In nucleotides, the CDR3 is TGTGCCAGCAGCGGTAACACGGACAGAGCTAACTATGGCTACACCTTC.

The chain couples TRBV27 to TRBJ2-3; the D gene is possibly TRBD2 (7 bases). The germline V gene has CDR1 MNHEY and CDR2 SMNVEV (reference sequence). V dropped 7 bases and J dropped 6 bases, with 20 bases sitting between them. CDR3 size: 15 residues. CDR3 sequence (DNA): TGTGCCAGCAATCCTTGGGGGGGGCCCCCTGATACGCAGTATTTT. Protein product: CASNPWGGPPDTQYF.

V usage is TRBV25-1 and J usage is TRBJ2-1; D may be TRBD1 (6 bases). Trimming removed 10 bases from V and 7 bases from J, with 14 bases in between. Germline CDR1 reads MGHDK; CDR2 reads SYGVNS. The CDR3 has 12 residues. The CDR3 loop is CATLQGENEQFF. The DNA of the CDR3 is TGTGCCACTCTACAGGGAGAAAATGAGCAGTTCTTC.

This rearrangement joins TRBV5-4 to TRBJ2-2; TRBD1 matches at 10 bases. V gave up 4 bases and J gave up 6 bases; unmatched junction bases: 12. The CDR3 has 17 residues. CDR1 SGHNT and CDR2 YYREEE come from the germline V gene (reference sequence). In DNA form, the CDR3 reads TGTGCCAGCAGCAGGACAGGGGGTCTCCTTAACGCCGGGGAGCTGTTTTTT. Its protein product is CASSRTGGLLNAGELFF.

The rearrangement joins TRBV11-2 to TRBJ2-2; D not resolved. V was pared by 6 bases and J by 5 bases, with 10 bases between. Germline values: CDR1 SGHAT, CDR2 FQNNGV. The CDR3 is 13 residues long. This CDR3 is CASRSERTGELFF. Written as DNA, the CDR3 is TGTGCCAGCAGGTCCGAACGTACCGGGGAGCTGTTTTTT.

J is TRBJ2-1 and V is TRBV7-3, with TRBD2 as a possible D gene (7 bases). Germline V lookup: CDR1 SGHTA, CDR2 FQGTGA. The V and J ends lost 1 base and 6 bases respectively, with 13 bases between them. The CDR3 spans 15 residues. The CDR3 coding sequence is TGTGCCAGCAGCTTAAAGGGGGGGCCGGTCAATGAGCAGTTCTTC. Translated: CASSLKGGPVNEQFF. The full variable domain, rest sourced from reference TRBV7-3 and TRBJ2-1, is GAGVSQTPSNKVTEKGKYVELRCDPISGHTALYWYRQSLGQGPEFLIYFQGTGAADDSGLPNDRFFAVRPEGSVSTLKIQRTERGDSAVYLCASSLKGGPVNEQFFGPGTRLTVL.